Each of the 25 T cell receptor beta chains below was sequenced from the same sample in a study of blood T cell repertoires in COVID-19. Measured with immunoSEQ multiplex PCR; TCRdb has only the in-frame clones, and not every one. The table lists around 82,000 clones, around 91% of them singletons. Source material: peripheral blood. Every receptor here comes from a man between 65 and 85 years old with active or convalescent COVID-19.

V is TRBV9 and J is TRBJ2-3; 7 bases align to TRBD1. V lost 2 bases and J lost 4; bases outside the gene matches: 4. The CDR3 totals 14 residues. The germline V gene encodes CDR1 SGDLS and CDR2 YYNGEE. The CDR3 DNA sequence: TGTGCCAGCAGCGTGACAGGGATCCCAGATACGCAGTATTTT. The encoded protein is CASSVTGIPDTQYF.

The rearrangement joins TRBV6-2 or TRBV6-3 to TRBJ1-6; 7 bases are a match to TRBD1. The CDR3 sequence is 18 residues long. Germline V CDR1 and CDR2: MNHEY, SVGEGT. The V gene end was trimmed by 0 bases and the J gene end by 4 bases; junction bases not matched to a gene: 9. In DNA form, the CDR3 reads TGTGCCAGCAGTTACTCACCCGAACGACAGGGTTATAATTCACCCCTCCACTTT. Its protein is CASSYSPERQGYNSPLHF.

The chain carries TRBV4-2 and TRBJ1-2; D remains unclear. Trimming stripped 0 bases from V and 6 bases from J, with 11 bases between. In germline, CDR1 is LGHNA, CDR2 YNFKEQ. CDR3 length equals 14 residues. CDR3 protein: CASSQDSRSDGYTF. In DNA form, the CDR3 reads TGTGCCAGCAGCCAAGACTCCAGGTCAGATGGCTACACCTTC.

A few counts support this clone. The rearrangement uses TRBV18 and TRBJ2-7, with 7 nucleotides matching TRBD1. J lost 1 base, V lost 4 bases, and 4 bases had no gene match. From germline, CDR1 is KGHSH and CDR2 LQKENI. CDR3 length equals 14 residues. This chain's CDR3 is CASSQGTVSYEQYF. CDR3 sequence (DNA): TGTGCCAGCTCACAGGGGACAGTTTCCTACGAGCAGTACTTC.

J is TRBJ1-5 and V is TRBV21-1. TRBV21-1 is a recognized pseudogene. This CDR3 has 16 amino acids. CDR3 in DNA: TGTGCCAGTAGATGGAGGGACCCCGAGAGCAATCAGCCCCAGCATTTT. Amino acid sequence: CASRWRDPESNQPQHF.

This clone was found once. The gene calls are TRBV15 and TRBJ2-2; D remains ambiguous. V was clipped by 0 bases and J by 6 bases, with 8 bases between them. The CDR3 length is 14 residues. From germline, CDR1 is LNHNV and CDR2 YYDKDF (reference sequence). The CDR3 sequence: CATSRDPEAGELFF. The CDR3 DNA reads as TGTGCCACCAGCAGAGATCCCGAGGCCGGGGAGCTGTTTTTT. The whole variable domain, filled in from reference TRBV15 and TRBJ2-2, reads DAMVIQNPRYQVTQFGKPVTLSCSQTLNHNVMYWYQQKSSQAPKLLFHYYDKDFNNEADTPDNFQSRRPNTSFCFLDIRSPGLGDTAMYLCATSRDPEAGELFFGEGSRLTVL.

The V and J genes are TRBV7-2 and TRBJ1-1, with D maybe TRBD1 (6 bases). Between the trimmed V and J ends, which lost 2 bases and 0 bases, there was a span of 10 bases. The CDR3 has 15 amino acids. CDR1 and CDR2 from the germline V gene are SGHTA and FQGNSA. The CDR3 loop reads CASSLSGDMNTEAFF. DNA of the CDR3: TGTGCCAGCAGCTTATCCGGGGACATGAACACTGAAGCTTTCTTT.

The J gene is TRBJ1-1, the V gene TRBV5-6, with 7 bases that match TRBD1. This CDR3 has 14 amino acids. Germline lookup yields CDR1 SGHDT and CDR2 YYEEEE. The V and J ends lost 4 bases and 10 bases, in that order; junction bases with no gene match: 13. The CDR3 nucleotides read TGTGCCAGCAGCACACAGGGGTTAATTGTTCGAGCTTTCTTT. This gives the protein CASSTQGLIVRAFF.

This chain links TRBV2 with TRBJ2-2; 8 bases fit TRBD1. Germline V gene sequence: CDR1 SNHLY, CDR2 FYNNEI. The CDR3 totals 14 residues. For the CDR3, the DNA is TGTAGTTGCAGTGGACAGGGATTCACCGGGGAGCTGTTTTTT. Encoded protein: CSCSGQGFTGELFF.

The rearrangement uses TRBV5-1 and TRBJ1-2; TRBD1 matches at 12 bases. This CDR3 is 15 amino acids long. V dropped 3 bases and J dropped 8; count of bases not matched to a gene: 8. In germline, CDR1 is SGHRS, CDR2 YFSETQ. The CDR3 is CASSSGTGGVYGYTF. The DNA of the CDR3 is TGCGCCAGCAGCTCCGGGACAGGGGGCGTCTACGGCTACACCTTC.

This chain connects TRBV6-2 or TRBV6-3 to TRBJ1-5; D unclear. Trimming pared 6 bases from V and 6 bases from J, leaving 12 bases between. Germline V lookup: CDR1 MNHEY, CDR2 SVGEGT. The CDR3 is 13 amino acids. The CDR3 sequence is CASSRTGGQPQHF. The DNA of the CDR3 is TGTGCCAGCAGCAGGACGGGAGGTCAGCCCCAGCATTTT.

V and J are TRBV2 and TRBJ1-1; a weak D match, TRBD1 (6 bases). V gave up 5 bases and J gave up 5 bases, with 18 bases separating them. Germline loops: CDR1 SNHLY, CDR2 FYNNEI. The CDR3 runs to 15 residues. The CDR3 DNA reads TGTGCCAGCAGTCCTCGGGGGGCCGGGGGGACTGAAGCTTTCTTT. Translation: CASSPRGAGGTEAFF. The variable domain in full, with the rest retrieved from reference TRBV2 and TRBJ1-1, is EPEVTQTPSHQVTQMGQEVILRCVPISNHLYFYWYRQILGQKVEFLVSFYNNEISEKSEIFDDQFSVERPDGSNFTLKIRSTKLEDSAMYFCASSPRGAGGTEAFFGQGTRLTVV.

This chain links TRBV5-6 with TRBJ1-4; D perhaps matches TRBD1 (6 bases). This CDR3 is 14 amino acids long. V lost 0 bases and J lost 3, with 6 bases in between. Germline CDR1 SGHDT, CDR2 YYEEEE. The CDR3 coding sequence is TGTGCCAGCAGCTTGGACAGGGCTAATGAAAAACTGTTTTTT. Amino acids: CASSLDRANEKLFF.

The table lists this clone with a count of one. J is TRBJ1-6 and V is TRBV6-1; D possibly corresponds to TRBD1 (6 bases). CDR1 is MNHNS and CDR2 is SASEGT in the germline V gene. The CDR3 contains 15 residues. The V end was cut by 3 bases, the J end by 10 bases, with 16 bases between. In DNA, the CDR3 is TGTGCCAGCAGTGATAGGGGCAGGGGAAGATCACCCCTCCACTTT. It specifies CASSDRGRGRSPLHF.

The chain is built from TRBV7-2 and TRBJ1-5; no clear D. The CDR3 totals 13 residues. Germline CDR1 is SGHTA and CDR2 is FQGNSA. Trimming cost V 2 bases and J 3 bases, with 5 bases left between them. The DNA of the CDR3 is TGTGCCAGCAGCTTATCTCTCAATCAGCCCCAGCATTTT. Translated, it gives CASSLSLNQPQHF.

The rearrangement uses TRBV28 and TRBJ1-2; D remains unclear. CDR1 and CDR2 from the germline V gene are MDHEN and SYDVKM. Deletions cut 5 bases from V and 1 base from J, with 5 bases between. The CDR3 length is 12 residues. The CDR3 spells CASSLNNYGYTF. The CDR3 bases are TGTGCCAGCAGTCTTAATAACTATGGCTACACCTTC.

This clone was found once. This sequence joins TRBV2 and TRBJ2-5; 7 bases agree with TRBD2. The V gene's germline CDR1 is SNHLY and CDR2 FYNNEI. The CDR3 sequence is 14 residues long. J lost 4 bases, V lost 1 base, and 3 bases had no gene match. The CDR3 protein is CASSEGVAGETQYF. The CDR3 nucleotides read TGTGCCAGCAGTGAAGGGGTAGCGGGAGAGACCCAGTACTTC.

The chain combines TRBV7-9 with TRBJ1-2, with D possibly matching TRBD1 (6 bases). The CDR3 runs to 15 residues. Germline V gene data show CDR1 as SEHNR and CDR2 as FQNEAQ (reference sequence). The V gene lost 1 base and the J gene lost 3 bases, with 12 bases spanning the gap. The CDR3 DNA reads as TGTGCCAGCAGCTTAGTCAGGGGCATCGACTATGGCTACACCTTC. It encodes CASSLVRGIDYGYTF.

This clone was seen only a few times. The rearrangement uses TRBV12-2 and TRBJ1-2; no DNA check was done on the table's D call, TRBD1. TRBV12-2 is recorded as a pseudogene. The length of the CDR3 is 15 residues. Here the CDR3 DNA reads TGTGCAAGTCGCTTAGCTCCGGGACAGGGACATGGCTACACCTTC. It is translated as CASRLAPGQGHGYTF.

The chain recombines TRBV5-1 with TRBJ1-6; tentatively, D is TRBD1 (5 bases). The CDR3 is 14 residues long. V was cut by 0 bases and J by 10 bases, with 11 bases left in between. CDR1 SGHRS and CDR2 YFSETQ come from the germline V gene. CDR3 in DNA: TGCGCCAGCAGCTTGGGACATACAGGATCACCCCTCCACTTT. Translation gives CASSLGHTGSPLHF.

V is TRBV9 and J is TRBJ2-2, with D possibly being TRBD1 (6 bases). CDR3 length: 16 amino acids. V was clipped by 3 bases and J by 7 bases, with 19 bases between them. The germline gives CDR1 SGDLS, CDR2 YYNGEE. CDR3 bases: TGTGCCAGCAGCGCACAGGGTTATAGTTACATCGGGGAGCTGTTTTTT. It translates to CASSAQGYSYIGELFF.

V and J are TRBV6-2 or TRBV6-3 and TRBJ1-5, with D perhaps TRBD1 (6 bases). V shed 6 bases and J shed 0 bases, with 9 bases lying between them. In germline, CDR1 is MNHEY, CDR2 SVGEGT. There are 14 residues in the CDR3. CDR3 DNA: TGTGCCAGCAGCCGGGACAATAGCAATCAGCCCCAGCATTTT. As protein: CASSRDNSNQPQHF.

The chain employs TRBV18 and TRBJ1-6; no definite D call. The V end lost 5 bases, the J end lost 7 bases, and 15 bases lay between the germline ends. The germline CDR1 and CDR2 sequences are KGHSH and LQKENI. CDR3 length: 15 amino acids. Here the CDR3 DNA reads TGTGCCAGCTCAGCCCCCTGGGGAGAGAATTCACCCCTCCACTTT. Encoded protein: CASSAPWGENSPLHF. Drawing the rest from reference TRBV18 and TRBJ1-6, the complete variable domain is NAGVMQNPRHLVRRRGQEARLRCSPMKGHSHVYWYRQLPEEGLKFMVYLQKENIIDESGMPKERFSAEFPKEGPSILRIQQVVRGDSAAYFCASSAPWGENSPLHFGNGTRLTVT.

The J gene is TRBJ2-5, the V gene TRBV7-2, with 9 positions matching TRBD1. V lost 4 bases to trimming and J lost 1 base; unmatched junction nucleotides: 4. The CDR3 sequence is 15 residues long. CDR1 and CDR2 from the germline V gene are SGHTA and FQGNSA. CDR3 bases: TGTGCCAGCAGCTACGGACAGGGGACCCAAGAGACCCAGTACTTC. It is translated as CASSYGQGTQETQYF. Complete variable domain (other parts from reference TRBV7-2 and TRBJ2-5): GAGVSQSPSNKVTEKGKDVELRCDPISGHTALYWYRQSLGQGLEFLIYFQGNSAPDKSGLPSDRFSAERTGGSVSTLTIQRTQQEDSAVYLCASSYGQGTQETQYFGPGTRLLVL.

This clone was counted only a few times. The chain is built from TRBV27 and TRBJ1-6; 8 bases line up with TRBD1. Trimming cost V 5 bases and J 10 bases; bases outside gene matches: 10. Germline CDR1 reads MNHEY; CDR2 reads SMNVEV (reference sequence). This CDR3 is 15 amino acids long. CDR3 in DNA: TGTGCCAGCAGTCCCCGGGACAGGCGGTTGTCACCCCTCCACTTT. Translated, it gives CASSPRDRRLSPLHF.